The source of this TCR beta chain is a study of blood T cell repertoires in COVID-19. Study context: The analysed material was cDNA or gDNA that came from T cells, B-cell-depleted T cells, or PBMCs.

This clone has a handful of counts. Original analysis: Reference gene primer amplification gave estimated nucleated cell counts. Libraries were prepared by immunoSEQ multiplex PCR; TCRdb keeps only in-frame clonotypes and omits some of them. That table supplies the V and J calls and clone size; D and trimming were determined from the DNA. The repertoire holds fewer than 200,000 clones, with roughly 76% as singletons. Germline V gives CDR1 KGHDR, CDR2 SFDVKD. Trimming cost V 4 bases and J 0 bases, with 9 bases left between them. The CDR3 consists of 15 residues. V usage is TRBV24-1 and J usage is TRBJ2-1; the D gene is possibly TRBD1 (5 bases). Material: peripheral blood. The clonotype originates from a woman of 80 years or more with COVID-19, enrolled during active disease. DNA of the CDR3: TGTGCCACCAGTGACCGTACAGGCTCCTACAATGAGCAGTTCTTC. Its translation: CATSDRTGSYNEQFF.